These 19 T cell receptor beta chains were all obtained from the same sample, sequenced in a study of CD8 T cells in ankylosing spondylitis. Study-wide points: Characteristic, it appeared, of ankylosing spondylitis blood was a TCR beta motif of eight highly homologous variants.

TCRdb passed the 5' RACE reads through MiXCR, listing each CDR3 protein once. This table has approximately 500,000 distinct CDR3 sequences, roughly an eighth appearing once. These TCRs are of unknown antigen specificity. The sample was blood, either unsorted or a sorted T cell fraction (not recorded which). These receptors came from a male donor with ankylosing spondylitis.

This clonotype was found many times. This chain joins TRBV4-1 and TRBJ2-1; D remains ambiguous. This CDR3 is built from 14 residues. CDR1 and CDR2 from the germline V gene are MGHRA and YSYEKL. V was pared by 0 bases and J by 11 bases, with 14 bases between. CDR3 sequence (DNA): TGCGCCAGCAGCCAAGAGGAACGCCTTATAAAGCAGTTCTTC. It is translated as CASSQEERLIKQFF.

The V call is TRBV7-9, the J call TRBJ2-5; TRBD2 aligns across 7 bases. V lost 4 bases to trimming and J lost 2 bases; unmatched junction nucleotides: 4. Germline V CDR1 and CDR2: SEHNR, FQNEAQ (reference sequence). The CDR3 is made up of 14 amino acids. The CDR3 reads CASSYLAEQETQYF. The CDR3 region has the DNA TGTGCCAGCAGCTACCTAGCGGAACAAGAGACCCAGTACTTC.

This sequence joins TRBV5-1 and TRBJ2-1, with 10 bases identical to TRBD2. CDR1 and CDR2 (germline): SGHRS, YFSETQ. The CDR3 has 16 residues. V gave up 0 bases and J gave up 7 bases; unmatched junction bases: 7. The chain's CDR3 is CASSLGGLAVGNEQFF. In DNA form, the CDR3 reads TGCGCCAGCAGCTTGGGTGGACTAGCGGTTGGAAATGAGCAGTTCTTC.

This chain uses TRBV10-3 with TRBJ2-2, with 12 bases that match TRBD2. V shed 3 bases and J 1 base; nucleotides not matched to a gene: 3. Germline V gene sequence: CDR1 ENHRY, CDR2 SYGVKD. CDR3 size: 17 residues. The CDR3 nucleotides read TGTGCCATCAGTGATCCGGGACTAGCGGGGAACACCGGGGAGCTGTTTTTT. This encodes CAISDPGLAGNTGELFF.

This clonotype was recorded a few times. The rearrangement uses TRBV5-1 and TRBJ2-1; D is undetermined. This CDR3 has 16 residues. V was pared by 2 bases and J by 2 bases, with 14 bases between. Germline V gives CDR1 SGHRS, CDR2 YFSETQ. This CDR3 reads CASSFYRALTYNEQFF. The DNA of the CDR3 is TGCGCCAGCAGCTTTTATAGGGCCCTAACCTACAATGAGCAGTTCTTC.

The table lists this clonotype with many counts. V and J are TRBV4-1 and TRBJ1-2; D not certain. The germline CDR1 and CDR2 sequences are MGHRA and YSYEKL. This CDR3 has 12 amino acids. V was trimmed by 1 base and J by 8 bases, leaving 8 bases between them. CDR3 loop: CASSQGTDGYTF. The CDR3, as DNA: TGCGCCAGCAGCCAAGGAACGGACGGCTACACCTTC.

This clonotype was observed a handful of times. The chain carries TRBV7-2 and TRBJ2-1; TRBD2 might be the D (5 bases). Germline assignment: CDR1 SGHTA and CDR2 FQGNSA. CDR3 length: 15 amino acids. V was pared by 1 base and J by 3 bases, with 10 bases between. The CDR3 coding sequence is TGTGCCAGCAGCTTAGGAACGGGGTTCTACAATGAGCAGTTCTTC. It translates to CASSLGTGFYNEQFF.

The chain recombines TRBV7-6 with TRBJ2-7, with D tentatively TRBD2 (6 bases). CDR1 and CDR2 from the germline V gene are SGHVS and FNYEAQ. This CDR3 region has 15 residues. Trimming removed 5 bases from V and 3 bases from J, with 17 bases in between. As DNA, the CDR3 is TGTGCCAGCAGCGTGTCCAGGGCGGGGAGCTACGAGCAGTACTTC. Amino acids: CASSVSRAGSYEQYF.

The chain couples TRBV29-1 to TRBJ2-1; D is uncertain. CDR1 SQVTM and CDR2 ANQGSEA come from the germline V gene. This CDR3 contains 12 residues. The ends were cut back, 4 bases at V and 8 bases at J, with 12 bases in the middle. CDR3 sequence reads: CSVAGPYHEQFF. CDR3 DNA: TGCAGCGTTGCGGGCCCGTACCATGAGCAGTTCTTC.

A few counts support this clonotype. The DNA of the CDR3 is TGCAGTGCCTTTACAGGGGACCAAGAGACCCAGTACTTC. This sequence encodes CSAFTGDQETQYF. The chain employs TRBV20-1 and TRBJ2-5, with 7 bases fitting TRBD1. CDR3 length: 13 amino acids. CDR1 DFQATT and CDR2 SNEGSKA come from the germline V gene (reference sequence). V shed 6 bases, J shed 0 bases, and the junction held 4 bases outside the gene matches.

Turning to this clonotype: One end of the junction varies from germline; a read error may be responsible. The genes are TRBV7-2 and TRBJ2-3, with 10 bases lining up with TRBD2. The CDR3 has 15 residues. Germline-derived CDR1 and CDR2 are SGHTA and FQGNSA. In DNA, the CDR3 is TGTGCCAGCAGCCAAATAGCGGGAGGCACGGATACGCAGTATTTT. Translating gives CASSQIAGGTDTQYF.

The V gene is TRBV9, the J gene TRBJ1-3, with no clear D. V was pared by 2 bases and J by 4 bases, with 16 bases between. The V gene's germline CDR1 is SGDLS and CDR2 YYNGEE. This CDR3 region has 16 residues. Here the CDR3 reads CASSVTARTGGNTIYF. CDR3 bases: TGTGCCAGCAGCGTGACGGCCCGGACGGGAGGAAACACCATATATTTT.

The chain has TRBV30 and TRBJ2-5, with TRBD1 as a possible D gene (5 bases). The CDR3 covers 13 residues. Trimming removed 0 bases at V and 5 bases at J, with 10 bases between. Germline CDR1 is GTSNPN and CDR2 is SVGIG (reference sequence). The CDR3 DNA reads TGTGCCTGGAGTGTAGTCAGGGATGAGACCCAGTACTTC. Its protein is CAWSVVRDETQYF. Full variable domain (remainder filled in from reference TRBV30 and TRBJ2-5): SQTIHQWPATLVQPVGSPLSLECTVEGTSNPNLYWYRQAAGRGLQLLFYSVGIGQISSEVPQNLSASRPQDRQFILSSKKLLLSDSGFYLCAWSVVRDETQYFGPGTRLLVL.

The gene calls are TRBV29-1 and TRBJ1-1; D gene uncertain. V lost 2 bases and J 2 bases, leaving 12 bases between the germline ends. From germline, CDR1 is SQVTM and CDR2 ANQGSEA. CDR3 length: 14 residues. CDR3 in DNA: TGCAGCGTTGAACCTCTCCACATAAACACTGAAGCTTTCTTT. Its translation: CSVEPLHINTEAFF.

This clonotype was seen a few times. The chain carries TRBV20-1 and TRBJ2-1, with 8 nucleotides matching TRBD1. CDR1 is DFQATT and CDR2 is SNEGSKA in the germline V gene (reference sequence). V trimming: 0 bases; J trimming: 4 bases; junction bases outside the gene matches: 8. The length of the CDR3 is 16 residues. CDR3 nucleotide sequence: TGCAGTGCTAGAGACGTCCGCCGGGACAGGTACAATGAGCAGTTCTTC. It translates to CSARDVRRDRYNEQFF.

The rearrangement uses TRBV21-1 and TRBJ2-7. TRBV21-1 is a listed pseudogene. The CDR3 consists of 12 residues. CDR3 sequence: CASSNGKYEQYV. The CDR3 bases are TGTGCCAGCAGCAATGGGAAATACGAGCAGTACGTC.

This clonotype was counted only a few times. The chain is built from TRBV18 and TRBJ1-1, with 7 bases identical to TRBD1. V dropped 3 bases and J dropped 5; count of bases not matched to a gene: 12. Germline V gene sequence: CDR1 KGHSH, CDR2 LQKENI. CDR3 length: 16 amino acids. The CDR3 loop reads CASSPFGGGFGTEAFF. The CDR3 DNA reads as TGTGCCAGCTCACCGTTTGGAGGGGGCTTTGGTACTGAAGCTTTCTTT.

There are a few counts of this clonotype. This chain uses TRBV18 with TRBJ2-7; 7 nucleotides match TRBD1. The length of the CDR3 is 13 residues. Germline V CDR1 and CDR2: KGHSH, LQKENI. V lost 3 bases, J lost 5 bases, and 4 bases stayed unmatched. The CDR3 DNA reads TGTGCCAGCTCACCCGGGACAGATAACGAGCAGTACGTC. This gives the protein CASSPGTDNEQYV.

This clonotype was counted ten times or more. V usage is TRBV3-1 and J usage is TRBJ2-1, with D perhaps TRBD2 (5 bases). Trimming shortened V by 4 bases and J by 9 bases, and 13 bases separated the two germline ends. The CDR3 is made up of 13 amino acids. The germline V gene has CDR1 LGHDT and CDR2 YNNKEL (reference sequence). This chain's CDR3 is CASSPRSEGEQFF. The CDR3 bases are TGTGCCAGCAGCCCCCGCAGCGAGGGTGAGCAGTTCTTC.